This T cell receptor beta chain comes out of a study of shared clonotypes between healthy human individuals. The study's findings and limits: Generation of non-shared clonotypes was less probable than generation of clonotypes shared by all four donors. Estimated richness values were generally larger in naive subsets than in memory subsets.

Naive CD8 cells comprised CD45RO-negative, CCR7-positively selected cells, excluding terminally differentiated effector memory CD45RA+ cells. Genomic DNA from each subset was divided evenly over several immunoSEQ plates. Sequenced by immunoSEQ multiplex PCR; TCRdb stores in-frame clones only, minus some. The table has a few million clones, 90% to 95% seen once; the top ten hold more than 1.5%. The CDR3 length is 12 residues. Looked up from germline, CDR1 is MGHRA and CDR2 is YSYEKL. The V and J ends lost 0 bases and 9 bases respectively, with 9 bases between them. As concerns this clone: Its specificity is unknown.

V is TRBV4-1 and J is TRBJ2-7, with unresolved D. The source material was naive CD8+ T cells from PBMCs. The TCR was taken from a man aged 18 to 35 in good health. Some clones in this sample may be carry-over from other donors' samples. The CDR3 DNA is TGCGCCAGCAGCCAAGACCTTTTGCCGCAGTACTTC. Translated, it gives CASSQDLLPQYF.